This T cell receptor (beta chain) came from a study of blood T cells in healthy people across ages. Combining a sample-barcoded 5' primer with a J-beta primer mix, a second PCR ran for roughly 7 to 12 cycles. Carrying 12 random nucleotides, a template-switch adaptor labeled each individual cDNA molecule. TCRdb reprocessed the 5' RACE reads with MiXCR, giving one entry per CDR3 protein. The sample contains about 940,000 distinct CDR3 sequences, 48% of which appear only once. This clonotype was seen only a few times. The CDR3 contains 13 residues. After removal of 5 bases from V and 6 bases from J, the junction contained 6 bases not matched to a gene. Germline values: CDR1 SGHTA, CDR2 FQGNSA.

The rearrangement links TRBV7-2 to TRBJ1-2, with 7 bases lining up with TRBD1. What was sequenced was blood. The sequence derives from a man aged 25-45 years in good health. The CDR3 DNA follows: TGTGCCAGCAGCACAGGACAGGTTAATGGCTACACCTTC. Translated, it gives CASSTGQVNGYTF. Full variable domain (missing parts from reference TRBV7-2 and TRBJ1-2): GAGVSQSPSNKVTEKGKDVELRCDPISGHTALYWYRQSLGQGLEFLIYFQGNSAPDKSGLPSDRFSAERTGGSVSTLTIQRTQQEDSAVYLCASSTGQVNGYTFGSGTRLTVV.